This section outlines one TCR beta chain sequence together with its context. Its cognate antigen has yet to be identified. The sample holds no much larger clone one base away, and base qualities are not on file. These data are taken from a study of blood T cell repertoires in COVID-19 (dated by TCRdb to 2019 to 2021). As for the study more broadly: The collaborator samples originated in the United States, Italy and Spain and spanned the acute and convalescent phases of COVID-19. The material from the prospective study consisted of cDNA or gDNA derived from T cells, B-cell-depleted T cells, or PBMCs. Deeply sampled blood TCRbeta repertoires from subjects exposed to, actively infected with, or recovered from COVID-19 were included in the dataset. The repertoires were released in a freely available public database meant as a resource for research on the immune response to SARS-CoV-2. Samples were obtained from the ongoing ImmuneRACE study (first 160 participants) and from 1,254 subjects provided by 6 global collaborators. A de-identified subject ID, COVID-19 status, age in years and sex were almost always included in the sample metadata. Where available, HLA class I and class II types were taken from metadata supplied by the sample provider and were not determined by assay-based typing. General findings and caveats noted by the study authors: The amount of clinical and demographic metadata varied by source and participant and was provided uncurated.

The collaborating institutions used their own protocols to collect whole blood in K2EDTA tubes. For TCRbeta analysis, collaborators shipped samples as frozen whole blood, isolated PBMCs, or DNA extracted from either of those sample types. TCRbeta CDR3 regions were amplified from genomic DNA using the immunoSEQ Assay, a bias-controlled multiplex PCR. Processing in the source paper ran as follows. Within the assay, amplification of reference gene primers was used to estimate how many nucleated cells each sample contained. To quantify the absolute abundance of each unique TCRbeta CDR3 rearrangement, sequence reads were collapsed and filtered. For each sample, productive Simpson clonality was calculated by taking the square root of Simpson's diversity index across productive rearrangements. TCRdb's version of the immuneACCESS table is confined to in-frame rearrangements and falls short of the full clone set. An unresolved V gene accounts for under half of the shortfall where checked; the remainder is of unknown origin. That table is the source of V, J and clone size, and D and trimming were worked out from the DNA. This sample lists 100,000 to 140,000 clones; roughly 90% were detected once. The leading ten clones occupy more than 4.5% of the sample.

V lost 0 bases and J lost 6 bases; the stretch between them is 9 bases long. According to the germline V gene, CDR1 reads MNHEY and CDR2 reads SVGAGI. From its cysteine to its phenylalanine, the CDR3 spans 13 amino acids. Only the CDR3 DNA is retained, 39 bases long and in frame from the first base. Sequenced sample: peripheral blood. The chain joins TRBV6-5 to TRBJ2-7, with the D segment identity uncertain. The TCR sequence derives from a man between 35 and 55 years old with active or convalescent COVID-19. The DNA sequence is TGTGCCAGCAGTTACTCGCTATTAGTCGAGCAGTACTTC. It translates as CASSYSLLVEQYF.